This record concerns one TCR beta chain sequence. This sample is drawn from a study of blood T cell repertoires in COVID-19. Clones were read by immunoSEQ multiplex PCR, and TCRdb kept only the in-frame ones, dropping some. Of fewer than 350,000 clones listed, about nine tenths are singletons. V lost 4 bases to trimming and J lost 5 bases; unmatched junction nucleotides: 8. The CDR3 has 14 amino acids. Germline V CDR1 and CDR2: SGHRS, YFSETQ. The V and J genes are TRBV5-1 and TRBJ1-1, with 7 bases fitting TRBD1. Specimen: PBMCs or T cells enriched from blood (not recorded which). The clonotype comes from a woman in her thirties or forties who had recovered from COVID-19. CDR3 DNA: TGCGCCAGCAGCGGTGGGACAGATGAGACTGAAGCTTTCTTT. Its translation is CASSGGTDETEAFF. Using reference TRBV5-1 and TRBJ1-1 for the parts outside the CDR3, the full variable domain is KAGVTQTPRYLIKTRGQQVTLSCSPISGHRSVSWYQQTPGQGLQFLFEYFSETQRNKGNFPGRFSGRQFSNSRSEMNVSTLELGDSALYLCASSGGTDETEAFFGQGTRLTVV.